What follows are 24 T cell receptor beta chains derived from one specimen sequenced in a study of T cell repertoires in cytomegalovirus infection. TCRdb fed the reads into MiXCR, producing one record per CDR3 protein. This sample has some 250,000 distinct CDR3 sequences, with approximately 9% found just once. Sequencing was performed on PBMCs. These receptors were taken from a human donor in good health (CMV status not recorded). Some clones in this sample may be carry-over from other donors' samples.

The V call is TRBV5-6, the J call TRBJ1-5; D may be TRBD1 (5 bases). This CDR3 has 19 residues. CDR1 and CDR2 from the germline V gene are SGHDT and YYEEEE. Trimming shortened V by 0 bases and J by 0 bases, and 19 bases separated the two germline ends. CDR3 coding DNA: TGTGCCAGCAGCTTGGCCTCCGGGCAGGGCATCCCTAGCAATCAGCCCCAGCATTTT. Encoded protein: CASSLASGQGIPSNQPQHF.

The chain has TRBV16 and TRBJ1-3; D call uncertain. Germline CDR1 reads KGHSY; CDR2 reads FQNENV. Deletions cut 2 bases from V and 8 bases from J, with 10 bases between. The length of the CDR3 is 13 residues. CDR3 DNA sequence: TGTGCCAGCAGCCAAGGTGACCGGGACACCATATATTTT. The encoded protein is CASSQGDRDTIYF.

The table lists this clonotype with many counts. In nucleotides, the CDR3 is TGTGCCACGTCTAGCGGGGGGGGCACAGATACGCAGTATTTT. Residues: CATSSGGGTDTQYF. The J gene is TRBJ2-3, the V gene TRBV7-2, with TRBD2 identical over 12 bases. This CDR3 spans 14 amino acids. Germline CDR1 reads SGHTA; CDR2 reads FQGNSA. Trimming cost V 10 bases and J 1 base; bases outside gene matches: 3. Full variable domain (outside the CDR3, taken from reference TRBV7-2 and TRBJ2-3): GAGVSQSPSNKVTEKGKDVELRCDPISGHTALYWYRQSLGQGLEFLIYFQGNSAPDKSGLPSDRFSAERTGGSVSTLTIQRTQQEDSAVYLCATSSGGGTDTQYFGPGTRLTVL.

J is TRBJ1-5 and V is TRBV6-6; TRBD1 matches at 9 bases. This CDR3 is built from 16 residues. The J segment lost 5 bases and the V segment lost 7 bases, leaving 12 bases of the junction unmatched. Germline values: CDR1 MNHNY, CDR2 SVGAGI (reference sequence). The CDR3 here is CASTLRTGAADQPQHF. The CDR3 bases are TGTGCCAGCACCCTACGGACAGGGGCCGCAGATCAGCCCCAGCATTTT.

This clonotype was seen at least ten times. V usage is TRBV6-2 or TRBV6-3 and J usage is TRBJ2-7, with D tentatively TRBD1 (7 bases). V was shortened by 6 bases and J by 3 bases, with 18 bases between the two germline ends. The CDR3 is 15 amino acids. CDR1 MNHEY and CDR2 SVGEGT come from the germline V gene. The CDR3 spells CASSLRGDRGYEQYF. The CDR3 DNA reads as TGTGCCAGCAGCCTCCGCGGGGACAGAGGCTACGAGCAGTACTTC.

This chain connects TRBV20-1 to TRBJ2-5; TRBD1 matches at 9 bases. The CDR3 covers 13 residues. V shed 3 bases, J shed 5 bases, and the junction held 4 bases outside the gene matches. Per germline, CDR1 DFQATT and CDR2 SNEGSKA (reference sequence). The CDR3 DNA sequence: TGCAGTGCTAGTAACGGACAGGGGGAGACCCAGTACTTC. This translates into CSASNGQGETQYF.

At least ten counts were recorded for this clonotype. The DNA of the CDR3 is TGCAGTGCTAGAGATCCTCGACTAGCGGGGGTTCAAGAGACCCAGTACTTC. Encoded protein: CSARDPRLAGVQETQYF. The chain uses TRBV20-1 and TRBJ2-5; TRBD2 aligns across 12 bases. Losses at the gene ends were 0 bases for V and 2 bases for J; bases not matched to a gene: 7. The CDR3 contains 17 residues. CDR1 and CDR2 from the germline V gene are DFQATT and SNEGSKA (reference sequence).

In this sample, this clonotype turned up a few times. This sequence joins TRBV28 and TRBJ2-5, with D unclear. The germline V gene encodes CDR1 MDHEN and CDR2 SYDVKM. The CDR3 covers 12 residues. V gave up 5 bases and J gave up 5 bases, with 9 bases separating them. In DNA form, the CDR3 reads TGTGCCAGCAGTCTCATAGACGAGACCCAGTACTTC. Translating gives CASSLIDETQYF.

This clonotype was seen repeatedly, ten times or more. The chain links TRBV7-2 to TRBJ1-2; perhaps TRBD1 as D (5 bases). V lost 3 bases, J lost 7 bases, and 15 bases lay in between. The CDR3 spans 14 residues. CDR1 is SGHTA and CDR2 is FQGNSA in the germline V gene. CDR3 region: CASSFGGNSGGYTF. As DNA, the CDR3 is TGTGCCAGCAGCTTCGGGGGGAACAGTGGTGGCTACACCTTC.

This clonotype appeared many times. This sequence joins TRBV7-3 and TRBJ1-6, with D maybe TRBD1 (6 bases). The V end lost 4 bases, the J end lost 7 bases, and 8 bases lay between the germline ends. The CDR3 is 13 residues long. From germline, CDR1 is SGHTA and CDR2 FQGTGA. In DNA form, the CDR3 reads TGTGCCAGCAGCTCAGGGGCAAATTCACCCCTCCACTTT. Residues: CASSSGANSPLHF. The full variable domain, rest sourced from reference TRBV7-3 and TRBJ1-6, is GAGVSQTPSNKVTEKGKYVELRCDPISGHTALYWYRQSLGQGPEFLIYFQGTGAADDSGLPNDRFFAVRPEGSVSTLKIQRTERGDSAVYLCASSSGANSPLHFGNGTRLTVT.

The rearrangement uses TRBV5-1 and TRBJ2-7; 13 bases are shared with TRBD2. J was trimmed by 0 bases and V by 0 bases; bases with no gene match: 3. The CDR3 consists of 17 residues. Per the germline V gene, CDR1 is SGHRS and CDR2 is YFSETQ. In DNA form, the CDR3 reads TGCGCCAGCAGCTTGGGACTAGCGGGGGGCCGCTCCTACGAGCAGTACTTC. Translating gives CASSLGLAGGRSYEQYF.

The genes are TRBV28 and TRBJ1-4, with a possible D match to TRBD1 (5 bases). The germline CDR1 and CDR2 sequences are MDHEN and SYDVKM. The CDR3 totals 15 residues. Trimming took off 6 bases at V and 8 bases at J, with 19 bases between the two ends. CDR3 sequence: CASRLDPSPGEKLFF. The DNA for the CDR3 is TGTGCCAGCAGATTAGACCCATCCCCAGGGGAAAAACTGTTTTTT.

This clonotype was counted at least ten times. The chain carries TRBV20-1 and TRBJ2-7; D may be TRBD2 (6 bases). Germline V gene lookup returns CDR1 DFQATT and CDR2 SNEGSKA (reference sequence). The CDR3 is 15 amino acids. With 3 bases removed from V and 3 bases from J, the gap between germline ends came to 18 bases. The CDR3 here is CSARDSGKRVYEQYF. CDR3 DNA sequence: TGCAGTGCTAGGGACTCTGGGAAGCGGGTCTACGAGCAGTACTTC.

This clonotype was seen a handful of times. The chain recombines TRBV12-3 or TRBV12-4 with TRBJ2-7; D unresolved. Trimming removed 2 bases from V and 3 bases from J, with 11 bases in between. The CDR3 loop spans 14 amino acids. The CDR3 DNA reads TGTGCCAGCAGTTTACCCCCCAGGAACTACGAGCAGTACTTC. Residues: CASSLPPRNYEQYF.

This clonotype was recorded at least ten times. CDR3 nucleotides: TGTGCCAGCAGCTTAGGTCCGACGGTGCAAGAGACCCAGTACTTC. Translating it yields CASSLGPTVQETQYF. The chain joins TRBV11-2 to TRBJ2-5; no reliable D call. V lost 1 base to trimming and J lost 2 bases, with 11 bases between them. Germline CDR1 SGHAT, CDR2 FQNNGV. CDR3 length: 15 amino acids. Filled out from reference TRBV11-2 and TRBJ2-5, the complete variable domain reads EAGVAQSPRYKIIEKRQSVAFWCNPISGHATLYWYQQILGQGPKLLIQFQNNGVVDDSQLPKDRFSAERLKGVDSTLKIQPAKLEDSAVYLCASSLGPTVQETQYFGPGTRLLVL.

This clonotype was picked up a small number of times. The rearrangement uses TRBV7-8 and TRBJ2-3; D gene unclear. Trimming took off 8 bases at V and 3 bases at J, with 15 bases between the two ends. Germline CDR1 is SGHVS and CDR2 is FQNEAQ. The CDR3 is 14 residues long. In DNA, the CDR3 is TGTGCCAGCCTCCCCTTGAAGTATACAGATACGCAGTATTTT. It encodes CASLPLKYTDTQYF.

This clonotype showed up many times. V and J are TRBV7-2 and TRBJ2-1; 7 bases agree with TRBD2. The J segment lost 5 bases and the V segment lost 0 bases, leaving 7 bases of the junction unmatched. CDR3 length: 16 amino acids. From germline, CDR1 is SGHTA and CDR2 FQGNSA. The CDR3 spells CASSLAPGLPDNEQFF. CDR3 coding DNA: TGTGCCAGCAGCTTAGCGCCGGGACTACCAGACAATGAGCAGTTCTTC.

This chain links TRBV7-2 with TRBJ1-1; 7 positions agree with TRBD1. Germline V gene data show CDR1 as SGHTA and CDR2 as FQGNSA. The CDR3 sequence is 14 residues long. V was clipped by 5 bases and J by 3 bases; unmatched bases: 6. This CDR3 is CASSVPTGYTEAFF. DNA for the CDR3: TGTGCCAGCAGCGTGCCGACAGGGTACACTGAAGCTTTCTTT.

The chain joins TRBV7-2 to TRBJ2-1; D unresolved. V lost 8 bases and J 3 bases, leaving 11 bases between the germline ends. Per germline, CDR1 SGHTA and CDR2 FQGNSA. The CDR3 spans 13 residues. CDR3 sequence (DNA): TGTGCCAGCCTACAGAGCCTCTACAATGAGCAGTTCTTC. Its protein is CASLQSLYNEQFF.

V gene TRBV20-1 combines with J gene TRBJ2-7; tentative D call: TRBD2 (7 bases). Trimming left V 3 bases short and J 5 bases short, with 26 bases between. Germline V gene data show CDR1 as DFQATT and CDR2 as SNEGSKA (reference sequence). The CDR3 contains 17 residues. DNA for the CDR3: TGCAGTGCTAGTAGGTTGGGGGCGGGGGTAAATTTCGACGAGCAGTACTTC. Translating gives CSASRLGAGVNFDEQYF.

In its sample, this clonotype was seen many times. The chain employs TRBV6-1 and TRBJ1-4, with a possible D match to TRBD1 (6 bases). This CDR3 has 14 amino acids. The ends were cut back, 6 bases at V and 7 bases at J, with 15 bases in the middle. Germline V CDR1 and CDR2: MNHNS, SASEGT. The CDR3 DNA reads TGTGCCAGCAGACGCGGGGGCTTAGGTGAAAAACTGTTTTTT. Translating it yields CASRRGGLGEKLFF.

Details on this clonotype: One end of the junction does not line up with germline, which may come from a read error. The genes are TRBV20-1 and TRBJ2-6, with TRBD2 matching 7 bases. The length of the CDR3 is 15 residues. CDR1 is DFQATT and CDR2 is SNEGSKA in the germline V gene (reference sequence). This CDR3 reads CSASAERGSATVLTF. The CDR3 DNA reads TGCAGTGCAAGCGCCGAGCGGGGCTCAGCCACCGTCCTGACTTTC.

This clonotype was seen at least ten times. The rearrangement joins TRBV7-2 to TRBJ1-1; D remains ambiguous. Germline CDR1 is SGHTA and CDR2 is FQGNSA. V was pared by 5 bases and J by 1 base, with 14 bases between. The CDR3 spans 15 residues. The CDR3 sequence: CASSLKSFSNTEAFF. CDR3 DNA: TGTGCCAGCAGCCTAAAGTCCTTTTCGAACACTGAAGCTTTCTTT.

This chain joins TRBV7-2 and TRBJ2-1; TRBD2 agrees at 11 bases. V dropped 5 bases and J dropped 7; count of bases not matched to a gene: 7. The CDR3 extends over 15 amino acids. Germline CDR1 is SGHTA and CDR2 is FQGNSA. CDR3 protein: CASSLRLAGLNEQFF. The CDR3 bases are TGTGCCAGCAGCCTGCGACTAGCGGGGTTGAATGAGCAGTTCTTC. Using reference TRBV7-2 and TRBJ2-1 for the parts outside the CDR3, the full variable domain is GAGVSQSPSNKVTEKGKDVELRCDPISGHTALYWYRQSLGQGLEFLIYFQGNSAPDKSGLPSDRFSAERTGGSVSTLTIQRTQQEDSAVYLCASSLRLAGLNEQFFGPGTRLTVL.